This entry lists 30 T cell receptor beta chains sequenced from one sample in a study of PD-L1 blockade in urothelial cancer. Specified time point: pretreatment peripheral blood. This table comes from immunoSEQ multiplex PCR, and its TCRdb copy is limited to in-frame clones, with some not included. The repertoire holds more than 85,000 clones, roughly 84% seen once, with approximately 2% in the top ten. The sequencing used PBMCs, collected around atezolizumab (anti-PD-L1) treatment. The receptors come from a man aged 55 to 69 with urothelial cancer.

V and J are TRBV5-1 and TRBJ2-1; 9 nucleotides align to TRBD1. CDR1 and CDR2 from the germline V gene are SGHRS and YFSETQ. The CDR3 consists of 12 residues. The V segment lost 0 bases and the J segment 14 bases; nucleotides outside the gene matches: 3. The CDR3 nucleotides read TGCGCCAGCAGCTTGGAGTGGGACAGGGAGTTCTTC. It is translated as CASSLEWDREFF.

The genes are TRBV19 and TRBJ2-1; a possible D gene is TRBD2 (5 bases). Germline V CDR1 and CDR2: LNHDA, SQIVND (reference sequence). Trimming left V 7 bases short and J 7 bases short, with 20 bases between. This CDR3 contains 15 residues. CDR3 region: CASTDGGSRRNEQFF. The CDR3 DNA reads as TGTGCCAGTACGGACGGTGGTAGCAGGAGGAATGAGCAGTTCTTC.

The chain uses TRBV28 and TRBJ2-7; 7 nucleotides match TRBD1. The trim removed 4 bases at V and 7 bases at J, leaving 16 bases unmatched. Germline V gene lookup returns CDR1 MDHEN and CDR2 SYDVKM. The CDR3 runs to 16 residues. The CDR3 protein is CASSSEQGLIGKEQYF. The CDR3 DNA follows: TGTGCCAGCAGTTCGGAACAGGGGCTCATTGGGAAGGAGCAGTACTTC.

The chain employs TRBV7-9 and TRBJ2-3, with TRBD1 identical over 9 bases. J lost 4 bases, V lost 1 base, and 9 bases had no gene match. The CDR3 has 17 residues. The V gene's germline CDR1 is SEHNR and CDR2 FQNEAQ (reference sequence). CDR3 in amino acids: CASSLGGTGLSPDTQYF. CDR3 in DNA: TGTGCCAGCAGCTTAGGTGGGACAGGGCTATCCCCAGATACGCAGTATTTT.

The chain joins TRBV6-1 to TRBJ2-5; TRBD1 matches 9 bases. Looked up from germline, CDR1 is MNHNS and CDR2 is SASEGT. The CDR3 totals 14 residues. V shed 10 bases, J shed 1 base, and the junction held 7 bases outside the gene matches. The CDR3 loop is CANSMTGGQETQYF. The CDR3 DNA reads as TGTGCCAACTCGATGACAGGGGGCCAAGAGACCCAGTACTTC.

The rearrangement links TRBV29-1 to TRBJ2-7; 8 bases match TRBD2. After removal of 2 bases from V and 0 bases from J, the junction contained 0 bases not matched to a gene. The CDR3 runs 13 residues. From germline, CDR1 is SQVTM and CDR2 ANQGSEA. The CDR3, as DNA: TGCAGCGTTGAAAGCGGGAGCTCCTACGAGCAGTACTTC. Translating it yields CSVESGSSYEQYF.

This chain joins TRBV9 and TRBJ2-6; possibly TRBD2 for D (7 bases). Germline-derived CDR1 and CDR2 are SGDLS and YYNGEE. This CDR3 has 17 residues. V gave up 2 bases and J gave up 4 bases, with 16 bases separating them. The CDR3 sequence is CASSVGGAVRGANVLTF. The CDR3 nucleotides are TGTGCCAGCAGCGTGGGGGGGGCGGTAAGAGGGGCCAACGTCCTGACTTTC.

The V and J genes are TRBV5-6 and TRBJ2-7; 12 nucleotides agree with TRBD2. CDR3 length: 16 residues. J gave up 4 bases and V 0 bases, and 5 bases lay outside the gene matches. Germline assignment: CDR1 SGHDT and CDR2 YYEEEE. In DNA, the CDR3 is TGTGCCAGCAGCTTGGTTGGGCTAGCGGGAGGGTACGAGCAGTACTTC. It translates to CASSLVGLAGGYEQYF.

This clone occurred once. The chain has TRBV6-5 and TRBJ1-4; unclear D gene. With 0 bases removed from V and 8 bases from J, the gap between germline ends came to 10 bases. The CDR3 is 14 residues long. Per germline, CDR1 MNHEY and CDR2 SVGAGI. The CDR3 here is CASSYSYGEEKLFF. The CDR3 bases are TGTGCCAGCAGTTACTCGTACGGGGAAGAAAAACTGTTTTTT.

This clone was detected only once. The chain employs TRBV13 and TRBJ2-7, with D possibly matching TRBD2 (6 bases). The germline gives CDR1 PRHDT, CDR2 FYEKMQ (reference sequence). Trimming took off 2 bases at V and 3 bases at J, with 11 bases between the two ends. The CDR3 runs to 14 residues. The CDR3 DNA reads TGTGCCAGCAGCTTATCGGGGGTTATCTACGAGCAGTACTTC. Its translation: CASSLSGVIYEQYF.

The CDR3 is CAWRTAGLAGGGEQFF. The CDR3 DNA reads as TGTGCCTGGAGGACCGCGGGACTAGCGGGTGGGGGTGAGCAGTTCTTC. The chain uses TRBV30 and TRBJ2-1, with 12 positions matching TRBD2. V was pared by 3 bases and J by 9 bases, with 12 bases of the junction left unmatched. This CDR3 region has 16 residues. The germline CDR1 and CDR2 sequences are GTSNPN and SVGIG (reference sequence).

The chain joins TRBV2 to TRBJ2-2; 10 bases line up with TRBD2. V gave up 5 bases and J gave up 6 bases; unmatched junction bases: 9. Germline values: CDR1 SNHLY, CDR2 FYNNEI. The CDR3 has 16 amino acids. CDR3 nucleotides: TGTGCCAGCAGTCCTCAGCGGGGGGGTCTGTCCGGGGAGCTGTTTTTT. Amino acids: CASSPQRGGLSGELFF. The full variable domain, its missing parts supplied by reference TRBV2 and TRBJ2-2, is EPEVTQTPSHQVTQMGQEVILRCVPISNHLYFYWYRQILGQKVEFLVSFYNNEISEKSEIFDDQFSVERPDGSNFTLKIRSTKLEDSAMYFCASSPQRGGLSGELFFGEGSRLTVL.

The rearrangement links TRBV7-2 to TRBJ2-1, with 10 bases matching TRBD2. The CDR3 is made up of 16 amino acids. Germline CDR1 SGHTA, CDR2 FQGNSA. V shed 0 bases, J shed 7 bases, and the junction held 6 bases outside the gene matches. This chain's CDR3 is CASSLAASGSWNEQFF. Written as DNA, the CDR3 is TGTGCCAGCAGCTTAGCGGCTAGCGGGAGTTGGAATGAGCAGTTCTTC.

This chain links TRBV28 with TRBJ1-2, with unresolved D. The CDR3 is 15 amino acids. Germline V gene sequence: CDR1 MDHEN, CDR2 SYDVKM. The ends were cut back, 4 bases at V and 8 bases at J, with 20 bases in the middle. DNA for the CDR3: TGTGCCAGCAGTTCATACCGCGCCGACGGGTACGGCTACACCTTC. It specifies CASSSYRADGYGYTF.

This clone came up a few times. This chain uses TRBV6-5 with TRBJ2-1, with 8 bases fitting TRBD2. The ends lost 6 bases at V and 10 bases at J; junction bases unmatched: 8. In germline, CDR1 is MNHEY, CDR2 SVGAGI. The CDR3 is 13 residues long. The CDR3 DNA is TGTGCCAGCAGCCGCGTAGCGGGAAAGGAGCAGTTCTTC. Translating it yields CASSRVAGKEQFF.

The chain employs TRBV6-4 and TRBJ2-3, with 8 bases aligning to TRBD2. From germline, CDR1 is MRHNA and CDR2 SNTAGT. V lost 2 bases and J lost 1; bases outside the gene matches: 5. The CDR3 length is 16 residues. This CDR3 is CASSDAGGEGTDTQYF. For the CDR3, the DNA is TGTGCCAGCAGTGACGCGGGGGGCGAAGGCACAGATACGCAGTATTTT.

The rearrangement links TRBV5-3 to TRBJ1-5; D is undetermined. TRBV5-3 is identified as an open reading frame with a role that is uncertain. This CDR3 is 16 amino acids long. V lost 4 bases to trimming and J lost 5 bases, with 19 bases between them. DNA for the CDR3: TGTGCCAGAAGCGGGGTAGGAGGTAGCGGGGATCAGCCCCAGCATTTT. As protein: CARSGVGGSGDQPQHF.

The rearrangement links TRBV19 to TRBJ1-3; D is undetermined. The length of the CDR3 is 15 residues. V lost 4 bases and J lost 4, with 14 bases in between. Per germline, CDR1 LNHDA and CDR2 SQIVND (reference sequence). The CDR3 DNA reads TGTGCCAGTAGTAGAGGACTGCTTCTGGGAAACACCATATATTTT. It specifies CASSRGLLLGNTIYF.

The chain has TRBV5-4 and TRBJ2-7; 9 nucleotides agree with TRBD1. V gave up 0 bases and J gave up 4 bases; unmatched junction bases: 5. CDR1 is SGHNT, CDR2 YYREEE, per germline (reference sequence). The length of the CDR3 is 15 residues. CDR3 in amino acids: CASSLEGQGWYEQYF. CDR3 bases: TGTGCCAGCAGCTTGGAAGGACAGGGGTGGTACGAGCAGTACTTC.

A few counts support this clone. The chain carries TRBV6-5 and TRBJ1-1; 7 nucleotides agree with TRBD1. Losses at the gene ends were 5 bases for V and 8 bases for J; bases not matched to a gene: 5. Germline CDR1 and CDR2: MNHEY and SVGAGI. This CDR3 comprises 12 residues. In DNA, the CDR3 is TGTGCCAGCAGTAAGACAGGGACCGAAGCTTTCTTT. Protein: CASSKTGTEAFF.

The chain carries TRBV27 and TRBJ2-7; 13 bases align to TRBD2. Trimming took 6 bases from V and 2 from J; bases not matched to a gene: 1. The CDR3 spans 14 residues. The germline CDR1 and CDR2 sequences are MNHEY and SMNVEV (reference sequence). CDR3 sequence (DNA): TGTGCCAGCAGACTAGCGGGAGGGACCTACGAGCAGTACTTC. It encodes CASRLAGGTYEQYF.

The V gene is TRBV7-6, the J gene TRBJ2-1, with 7 bases identical to TRBD1. CDR1 and CDR2 (germline): SGHVS, FNYEAQ. V was pared by 6 bases and J by 0 bases, with 5 bases of the junction left unmatched. CDR3 length: 15 amino acids. As DNA, the CDR3 is TGTGCCAGCAGTAGCCGGGACAGCTCCTACAATGAGCAGTTCTTC. Residues: CASSSRDSSYNEQFF.

The V call is TRBV4-1, the J call TRBJ1-5; TRBD1 matches 8 bases. Germline-derived CDR1 and CDR2 are MGHRA and YSYEKL. Trimming took 0 bases from V and 8 from J; bases not matched to a gene: 6. This CDR3 is 15 amino acids long. CDR3 sequence (DNA): TGCGCCAGCAGCCAAGAGGGGACAGGTAGGAAGCCCCAGCATTTT. Its protein is CASSQEGTGRKPQHF.

This chain uses TRBV5-4 with TRBJ2-7; 8 bases are a match to TRBD1. This CDR3 has 13 amino acids. V trimming: 4 bases; J trimming: 5 bases; junction bases outside the gene matches: 5. Germline loops: CDR1 SGHNT, CDR2 YYREEE (reference sequence). DNA for the CDR3: TGTGCCAGCAGCCGGACAGGGCCCGACGAGCAGTACTTC. Translating it yields CASSRTGPDEQYF.

The CDR3 DNA reads as TGCGCCAGCAGCTTGGGAGGGACAGACACCGGGGAGCTGTTTTTT. The encoded protein is CASSLGGTDTGELFF. The J gene is TRBJ2-2, the V gene TRBV5-1; TRBD1 aligns across 7 bases. In germline, CDR1 is SGHRS, CDR2 YFSETQ. The CDR3 is made up of 15 amino acids. V shed 0 bases, J shed 3 bases, and the junction held 2 bases outside the gene matches.

This clone turned up a few times. The CDR3, as DNA: TGTGCCAGCAAACCACCCCCGGGCGAGCAGTACTTC. It yields the protein CASKPPPGEQYF. The chain is built from TRBV28 and TRBJ2-7; the D is unclear. Germline V CDR1 and CDR2: MDHEN, SYDVKM. CDR3 length: 12 residues. V shed 7 bases and J shed 6 bases, with 13 bases lying between them.

The chain combines TRBV28 with TRBJ2-7; possibly TRBD2 for D (6 bases). V was pared by 4 bases and J by 6 bases, with 22 bases between. Germline CDR1 and CDR2: MDHEN and SYDVKM. The CDR3 loop spans 16 amino acids. CDR3: CASSSPDGRGLVEQYF. The CDR3 DNA sequence: TGTGCCAGCAGTTCGCCGGACGGGAGAGGCTTGGTCGAGCAGTACTTC.

This sequence joins TRBV6-1 and TRBJ1-1; D possibly corresponds to TRBD1 (5 bases). Trimming left V 4 bases short and J 10 bases short, with 16 bases between. Germline V gives CDR1 MNHNS, CDR2 SASEGT. This CDR3 is built from 13 residues. CDR3 protein: CASSVDGIGVAFF. CDR3 sequence (DNA): TGTGCCAGCAGTGTAGACGGAATAGGGGTAGCTTTCTTT.

The chain links TRBV6-1 to TRBJ2-7; TRBD1 agrees at 9 bases. CDR1 is MNHNS and CDR2 is SASEGT in the germline V gene. The CDR3 totals 15 residues. Trimming cost V 6 bases and J 3 bases; bases outside gene matches: 9. The DNA for the CDR3 is TGTGCCAGCAGCGAGGGGACAGGGAACTACTACGAGCAGTACTTC. Its protein product is CASSEGTGNYYEQYF.

This chain connects TRBV29-1 to TRBJ2-1; 12 bases line up with TRBD2. V lost 7 bases, J lost 0 bases, and 13 bases stayed unmatched. CDR1 SQVTM and CDR2 ANQGSEA come from the germline V gene. The CDR3 sequence is 18 residues long. The CDR3 loop reads CSASGWGLAGHSYNEQFF. The CDR3 DNA reads as TGCAGCGCCTCAGGGTGGGGACTAGCGGGCCACTCCTACAATGAGCAGTTCTTC.